What follows are 2 T cell receptor beta chains derived from one specimen sequenced in a study of blood T cell repertoires in COVID-19. Sequencing was performed with immunoSEQ multiplex PCR; in TCRdb, only in-frame clones are kept and a portion is missing. The profile shows approximately 250,000 clones, 86% of them singletons. The sequencing input was peripheral blood. The receptors originated from a man aged 25-45 years with active or convalescent COVID-19.

The chain employs TRBV2 and TRBJ2-2; 10 positions match TRBD1. Germline CDR1 and CDR2: SNHLY and FYNNEI. V lost 6 bases, J lost 5 bases, and 3 bases stayed unmatched. This CDR3 comprises 14 residues. CDR3 amino acids: CASRGQGRTGELFF. Written as DNA, the CDR3 is TGTGCCAGCAGGGGACAGGGGAGGACCGGGGAGCTGTTTTTT.

This clone was detected once. The chain uses TRBV9 and TRBJ2-7; possible D gene TRBD2, 6 bases. Between the trimmed V and J ends, which lost 0 bases and 2 bases, there was a span of 12 bases. From germline, CDR1 is SGDLS and CDR2 YYNGEE. CDR3 length: 15 residues. The CDR3 DNA is TGTGCCAGCAGCGTAGGGGGGGACCCCGCCTACGAGCAGTACTTC. Translating gives CASSVGGDPAYEQYF.